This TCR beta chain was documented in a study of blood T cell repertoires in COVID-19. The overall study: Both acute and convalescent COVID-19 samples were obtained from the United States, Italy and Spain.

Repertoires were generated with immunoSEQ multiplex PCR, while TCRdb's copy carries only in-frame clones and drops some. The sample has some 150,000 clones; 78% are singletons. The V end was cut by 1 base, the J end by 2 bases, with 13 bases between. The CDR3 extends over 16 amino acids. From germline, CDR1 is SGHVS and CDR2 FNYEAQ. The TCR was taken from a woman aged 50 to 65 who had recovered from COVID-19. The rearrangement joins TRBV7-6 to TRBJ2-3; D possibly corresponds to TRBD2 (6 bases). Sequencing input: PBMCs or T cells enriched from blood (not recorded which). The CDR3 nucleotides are TGTGCCAGCAGCTTAGAAGGCGGGGAACTCACAGATACGCAGTATTTT. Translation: CASSLEGGELTDTQYF.